This TCR beta chain was sequenced during a study of early T cells in non-severe SARS-CoV-2 infection. Individual cDNA molecules were tagged with unique molecular identifiers, the study reported. TCRdb re-called the 5' RACE reads with MiXCR, one entry per CDR3 protein. The sample consists of tens of thousands of distinct CDR3 sequences, around 3% of them appearing once. The germline gives CDR1 MNHEY, CDR2 SMNVEV (reference sequence). The CDR3 totals 16 residues. Trimming cost V 5 bases and J 5 bases, with 20 bases left between them. The sequenced material came from whole blood. V gene TRBV27 combines with J gene TRBJ2-3; a weak D match, TRBD1 (6 bases). This clonotype originated in an adult who was a healthcare worker with PCR-confirmed SARS-CoV-2 infection or an uninfected control (not recorded which). CDR3 region: CASSPLTGPLVDTQYF. CDR3 nucleotide sequence: TGTGCCAGCAGTCCCCTGACAGGCCCATTGGTAGATACGCAGTATTTT.